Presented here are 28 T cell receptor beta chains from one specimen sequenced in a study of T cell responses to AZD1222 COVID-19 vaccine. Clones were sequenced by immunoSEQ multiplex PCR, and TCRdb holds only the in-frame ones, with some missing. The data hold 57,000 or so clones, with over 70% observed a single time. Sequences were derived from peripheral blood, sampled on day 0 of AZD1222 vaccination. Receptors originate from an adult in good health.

The CDR3 region is CASRPGSTDTQYF. In DNA form, the CDR3 reads TGTGCCAGTAGACCCGGGAGCACAGATACGCAGTATTTT. V is TRBV19 and J is TRBJ2-3, with D uncertain. Trimming cost V 6 bases and J 0 bases, with 7 bases left between them. This CDR3 comprises 13 residues. The germline CDR1 and CDR2 sequences are LNHDA and SQIVND (reference sequence).

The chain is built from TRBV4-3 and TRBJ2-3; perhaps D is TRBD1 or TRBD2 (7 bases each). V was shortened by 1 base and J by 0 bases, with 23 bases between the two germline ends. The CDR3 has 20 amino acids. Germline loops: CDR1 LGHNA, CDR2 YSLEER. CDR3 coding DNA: TGCGCCAGCAGCCAAGGAATCCCCAGGGGGGGCGGATTTAGCACAGATACGCAGTATTTT. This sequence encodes CASSQGIPRGGGFSTDTQYF.

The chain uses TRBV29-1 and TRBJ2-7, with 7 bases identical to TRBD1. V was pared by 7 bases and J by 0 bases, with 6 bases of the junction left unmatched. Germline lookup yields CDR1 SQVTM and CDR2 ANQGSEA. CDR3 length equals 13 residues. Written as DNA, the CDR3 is TGCAGCGCAAGACAGGGAAGCTCCTACGAGCAGTACTTC. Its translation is CSARQGSSYEQYF.

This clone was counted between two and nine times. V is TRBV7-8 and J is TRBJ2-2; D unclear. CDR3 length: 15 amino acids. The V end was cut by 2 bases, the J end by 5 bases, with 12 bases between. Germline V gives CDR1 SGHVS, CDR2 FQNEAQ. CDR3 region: CASSLMAPRTGELFF. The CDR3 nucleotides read TGTGCCAGCAGCTTAATGGCACCTAGGACCGGGGAGCTGTTTTTT.

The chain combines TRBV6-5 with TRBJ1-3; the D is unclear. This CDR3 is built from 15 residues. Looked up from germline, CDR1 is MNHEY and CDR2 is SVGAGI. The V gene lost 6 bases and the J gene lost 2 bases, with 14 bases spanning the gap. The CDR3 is CASSREVRAGNTIYF. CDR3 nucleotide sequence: TGTGCCAGCAGCCGCGAGGTTAGAGCTGGAAACACCATATATTTT.

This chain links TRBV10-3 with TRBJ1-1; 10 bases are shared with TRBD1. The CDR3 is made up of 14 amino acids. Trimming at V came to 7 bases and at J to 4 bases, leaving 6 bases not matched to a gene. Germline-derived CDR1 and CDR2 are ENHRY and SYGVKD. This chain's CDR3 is CAITDRGLGTEAFF. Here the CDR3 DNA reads TGTGCCATCACTGACAGGGGGCTTGGCACTGAAGCTTTCTTT.

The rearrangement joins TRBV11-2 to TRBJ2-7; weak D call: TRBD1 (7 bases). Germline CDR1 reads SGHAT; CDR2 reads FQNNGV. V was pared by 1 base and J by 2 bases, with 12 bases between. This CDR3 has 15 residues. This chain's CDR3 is CASSLGQGGAYEQYF. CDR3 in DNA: TGTGCCAGCAGCTTAGGCCAGGGGGGCGCCTACGAGCAGTACTTC.

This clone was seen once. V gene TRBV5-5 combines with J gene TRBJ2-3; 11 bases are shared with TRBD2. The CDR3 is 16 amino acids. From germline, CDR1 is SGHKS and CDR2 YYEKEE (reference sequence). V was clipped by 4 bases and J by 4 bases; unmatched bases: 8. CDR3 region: CASSRELAGVADTQYF. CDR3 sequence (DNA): TGTGCCAGCAGCCGAGAACTAGCGGGGGTGGCAGATACGCAGTATTTT.

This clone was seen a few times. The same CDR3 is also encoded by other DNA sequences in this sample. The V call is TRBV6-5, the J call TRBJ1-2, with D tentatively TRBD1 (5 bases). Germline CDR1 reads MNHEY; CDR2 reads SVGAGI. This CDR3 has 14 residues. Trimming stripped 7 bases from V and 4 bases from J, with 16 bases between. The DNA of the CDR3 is TGTGCCAGCACCCCCGGGGCAAGAAGCTATGGCTACACCTTC. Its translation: CASTPGARSYGYTF.

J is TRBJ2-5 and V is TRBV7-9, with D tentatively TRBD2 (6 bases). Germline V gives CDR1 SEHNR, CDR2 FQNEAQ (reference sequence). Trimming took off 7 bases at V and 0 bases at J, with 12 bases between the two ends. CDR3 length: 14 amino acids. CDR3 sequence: CASTRTGDQETQYF. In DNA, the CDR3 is TGTGCCAGCACCAGGACGGGGGACCAAGAGACCCAGTACTTC.

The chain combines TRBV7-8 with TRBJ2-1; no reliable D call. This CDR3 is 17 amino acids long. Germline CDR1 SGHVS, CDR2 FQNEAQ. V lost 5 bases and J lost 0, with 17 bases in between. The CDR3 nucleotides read TGTGCCAGCAGCCCTACCCGCACTCGGAGCTCCTACAATGAGCAGTTCTTC. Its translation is CASSPTRTRSSYNEQFF.

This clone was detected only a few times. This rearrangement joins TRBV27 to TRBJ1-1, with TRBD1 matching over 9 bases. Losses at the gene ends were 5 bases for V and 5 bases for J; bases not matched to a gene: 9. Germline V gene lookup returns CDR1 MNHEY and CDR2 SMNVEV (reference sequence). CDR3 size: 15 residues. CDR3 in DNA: TGTGCCAGCAGTCAACAGGGGGCCCCGAGGACTGAAGCTTTCTTT. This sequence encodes CASSQQGAPRTEAFF.

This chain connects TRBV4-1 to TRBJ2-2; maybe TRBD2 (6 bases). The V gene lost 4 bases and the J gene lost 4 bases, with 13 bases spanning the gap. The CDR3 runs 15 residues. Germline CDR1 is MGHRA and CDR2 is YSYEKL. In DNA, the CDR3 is TGCGCCAGCAGCCCCCGGAGGGGAACCACCGGGGAGCTGTTTTTT. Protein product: CASSPRRGTTGELFF.

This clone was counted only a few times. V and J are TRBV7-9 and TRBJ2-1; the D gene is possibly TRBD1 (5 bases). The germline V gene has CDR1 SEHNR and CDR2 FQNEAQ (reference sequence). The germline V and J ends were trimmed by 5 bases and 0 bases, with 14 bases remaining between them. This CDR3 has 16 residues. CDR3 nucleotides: TGTGCCAGCAGCCCTCTCGGACAAAGCTCCTACAATGAGCAGTTCTTC. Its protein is CASSPLGQSSYNEQFF.

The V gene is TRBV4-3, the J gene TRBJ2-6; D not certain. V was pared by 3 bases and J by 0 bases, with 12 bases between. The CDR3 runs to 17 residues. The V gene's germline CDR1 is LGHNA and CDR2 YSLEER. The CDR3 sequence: CASSHFDLSSGANVLTF. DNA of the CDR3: TGCGCCAGCAGCCACTTCGACCTCAGCTCTGGGGCCAACGTCCTGACTTTC.

The CDR3 bases are TGCGCCAGCAGCTTTGACAGAGATCAGCCCCAGCATTTT. Residues: CASSFDRDQPQHF. The chain recombines TRBV5-1 with TRBJ1-5; D possibly corresponds to TRBD1 (5 bases). CDR1 SGHRS and CDR2 YFSETQ come from the germline V gene. This CDR3 contains 13 residues. V was clipped by 2 bases and J by 5 bases, with 8 bases between them.

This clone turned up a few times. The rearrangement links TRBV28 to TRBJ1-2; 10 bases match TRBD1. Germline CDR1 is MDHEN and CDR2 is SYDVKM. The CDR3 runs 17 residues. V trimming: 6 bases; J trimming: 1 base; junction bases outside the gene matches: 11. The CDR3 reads CASSPTGTGDLNYGYTF. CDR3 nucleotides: TGTGCCAGCAGCCCCACCGGGACAGGGGACCTTAACTATGGCTACACCTTC.

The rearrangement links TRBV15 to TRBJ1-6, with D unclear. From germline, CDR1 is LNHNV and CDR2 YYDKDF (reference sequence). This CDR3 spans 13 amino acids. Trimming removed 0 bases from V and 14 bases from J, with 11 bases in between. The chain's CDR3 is CATSRDRHGTLHF. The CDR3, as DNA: TGTGCCACCAGCAGAGATCGACACGGGACCCTCCACTTT.

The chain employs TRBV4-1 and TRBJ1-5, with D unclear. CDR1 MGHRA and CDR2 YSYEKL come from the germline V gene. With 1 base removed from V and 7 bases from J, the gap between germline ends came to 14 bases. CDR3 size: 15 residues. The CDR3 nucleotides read TGCGCCAGCAGCCAAGTCTTGGGAACGCGCCAGCCCCAGCATTTT. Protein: CASSQVLGTRQPQHF.

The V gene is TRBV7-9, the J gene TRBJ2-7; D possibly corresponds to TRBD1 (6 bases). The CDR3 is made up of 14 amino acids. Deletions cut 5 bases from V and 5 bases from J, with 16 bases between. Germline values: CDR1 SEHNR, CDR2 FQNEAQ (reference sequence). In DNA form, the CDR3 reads TGTGCCAGCAGCATCGGACAGTCCGGGAACGAGCAGTACTTC. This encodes CASSIGQSGNEQYF.

The CDR3 nucleotides are TGTGCCAGCAGCACCCTGACTAGCGGGGGGTCAGCAGATACGCAGTATTTT. Its protein product is CASSTLTSGGSADTQYF. The rearrangement uses TRBV7-6 and TRBJ2-3, with 13 bases lining up with TRBD2. This CDR3 has 17 residues. Germline V lookup: CDR1 SGHVS, CDR2 FNYEAQ. Trimming took 5 bases from V and 4 from J; bases not matched to a gene: 9.

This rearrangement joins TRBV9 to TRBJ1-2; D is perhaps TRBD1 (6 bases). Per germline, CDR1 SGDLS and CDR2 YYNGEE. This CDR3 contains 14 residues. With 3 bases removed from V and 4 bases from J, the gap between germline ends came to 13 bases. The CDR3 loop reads CASSATTGFYGYTF. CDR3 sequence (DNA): TGTGCCAGCAGCGCCACCACAGGGTTCTATGGCTACACCTTC.

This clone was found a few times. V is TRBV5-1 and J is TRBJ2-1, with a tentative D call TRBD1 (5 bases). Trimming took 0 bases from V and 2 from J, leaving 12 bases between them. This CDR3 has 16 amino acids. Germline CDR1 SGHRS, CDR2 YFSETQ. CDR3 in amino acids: CASSLVPGNTYNEQFF. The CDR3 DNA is TGCGCCAGCAGCTTGGTTCCAGGGAACACCTACAATGAGCAGTTCTTC.

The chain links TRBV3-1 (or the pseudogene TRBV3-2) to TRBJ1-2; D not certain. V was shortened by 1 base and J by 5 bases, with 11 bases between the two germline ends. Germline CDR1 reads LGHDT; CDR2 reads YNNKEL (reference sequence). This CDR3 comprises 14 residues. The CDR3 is CASSQVTPDYGYTF. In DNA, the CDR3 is TGTGCCAGCAGCCAAGTGACACCTGATTATGGCTACACCTTC.

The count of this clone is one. The CDR3 sequence is CSGLSERAFF. CDR3 nucleotides: TGCAGTGGCCTCTCCGAGCGGGCTTTCTTT. V is TRBV20-1 and J is TRBJ1-1; D gene unclear. V was cut by 7 bases and J by 11 bases, with 14 bases left in between. Germline values: CDR1 DFQATT, CDR2 SNEGSKA (reference sequence). The CDR3 sequence is 10 residues long.

The CDR3 nucleotides read TGCGCCAGCAGCCAAGATACCTGGAGGGCCCAGTACTTC. It is translated as CASSQDTWRAQYF. The V call is TRBV4-3, the J call TRBJ2-5, with D tentatively TRBD2 (6 bases). V was shortened by 0 bases and J by 9 bases, with 11 bases between the two germline ends. Germline CDR1 and CDR2: LGHNA and YSLEER. CDR3 size: 13 residues.

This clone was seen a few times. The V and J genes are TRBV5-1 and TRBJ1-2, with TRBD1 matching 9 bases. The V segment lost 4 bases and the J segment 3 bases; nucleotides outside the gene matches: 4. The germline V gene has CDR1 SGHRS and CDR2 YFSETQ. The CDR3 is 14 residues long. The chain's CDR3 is CASSPQGADYGYTF. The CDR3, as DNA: TGCGCCAGCAGCCCACAGGGGGCAGACTATGGCTACACCTTC.

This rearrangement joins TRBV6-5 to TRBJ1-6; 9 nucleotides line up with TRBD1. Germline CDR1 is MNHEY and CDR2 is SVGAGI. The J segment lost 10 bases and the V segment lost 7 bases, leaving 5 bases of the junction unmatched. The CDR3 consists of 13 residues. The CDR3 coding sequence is TGTGCCAGCACCAGGACAGGGGACTCACCCCTCCACTTT. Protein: CASTRTGDSPLHF.